Sequencing of this T cell receptor beta chain was carried out in a study of T cell repertoires in cytomegalovirus infection. TCRdb processed the reads anew with MiXCR; each CDR3 protein has one entry. Among about 890,000 distinct CDR3 sequences listed, about 33% were seen once. This clonotype turned up a few times. Its antigen remains unidentified. This CDR3 has 14 residues. V was clipped by 1 base and J by 8 bases, with 14 bases between them. Germline loops: CDR1 LGHNA, CDR2 YSLEER. The material sequenced was cultured CD8+ T cells from PBMCs, taken from culture after CMV antigen stimulation. The receptor was derived from a human donor in good health (CMV status not recorded). Some clones in this sample may be carry-over from other donors' samples. The J gene is TRBJ1-1, the V gene TRBV4-3; no reliable D call. The CDR3 region has the DNA TGCGCCAGCAGCCAAGTGCCCTGGCAGCTCGAAGCTTTCTTT. Encoded protein: CASSQVPWQLEAFF.